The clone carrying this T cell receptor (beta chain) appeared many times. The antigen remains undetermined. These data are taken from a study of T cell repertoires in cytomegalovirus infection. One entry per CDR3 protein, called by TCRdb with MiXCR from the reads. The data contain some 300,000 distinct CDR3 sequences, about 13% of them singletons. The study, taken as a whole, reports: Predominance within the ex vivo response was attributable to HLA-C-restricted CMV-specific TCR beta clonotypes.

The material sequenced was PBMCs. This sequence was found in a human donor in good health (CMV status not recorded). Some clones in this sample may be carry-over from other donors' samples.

The CDR3 region has the DNA TGCAGTGCCCAGTCCCCTAGGGACAAGATAAACATTCAGTACTTC. This sequence encodes CSAQSPRDKINIQYF. The chain links TRBV20-1 to TRBJ2-4; D may be TRBD1 (6 bases). V dropped 6 bases and J dropped 6 bases, with 21 bases sitting between them. The germline V gene has CDR1 DFQATT and CDR2 SNEGSKA (reference sequence). CDR3 length: 15 residues.